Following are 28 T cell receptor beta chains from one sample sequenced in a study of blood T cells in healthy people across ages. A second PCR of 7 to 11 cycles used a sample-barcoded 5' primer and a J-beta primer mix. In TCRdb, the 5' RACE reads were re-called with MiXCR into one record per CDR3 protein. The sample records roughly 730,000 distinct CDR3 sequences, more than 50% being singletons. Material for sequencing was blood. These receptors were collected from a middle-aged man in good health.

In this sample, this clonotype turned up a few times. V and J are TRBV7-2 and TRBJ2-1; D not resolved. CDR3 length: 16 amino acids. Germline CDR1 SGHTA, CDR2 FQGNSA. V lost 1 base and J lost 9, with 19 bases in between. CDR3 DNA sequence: TGTGCCAGCAGCTTAGTACACTATTCTCCTTCGTTTGAGCAGTTCTTC. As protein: CASSLVHYSPSFEQFF.

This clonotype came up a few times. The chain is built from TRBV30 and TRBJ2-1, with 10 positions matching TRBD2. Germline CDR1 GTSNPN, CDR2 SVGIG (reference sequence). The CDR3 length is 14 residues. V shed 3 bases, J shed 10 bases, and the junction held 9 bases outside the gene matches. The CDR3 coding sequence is TGTGCCTGGAGCCTAGCGGGGGCTACAAGGGAGCAGTTCTTC. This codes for CAWSLAGATREQFF. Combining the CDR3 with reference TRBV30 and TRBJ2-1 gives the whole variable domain SQTIHQWPATLVQPVGSPLSLECTVEGTSNPNLYWYRQAAGRGLQLLFYSVGIGQISSEVPQNLSASRPQDRQFILSSKKLLLSDSGFYLCAWSLAGATREQFFGPGTRLTVL.

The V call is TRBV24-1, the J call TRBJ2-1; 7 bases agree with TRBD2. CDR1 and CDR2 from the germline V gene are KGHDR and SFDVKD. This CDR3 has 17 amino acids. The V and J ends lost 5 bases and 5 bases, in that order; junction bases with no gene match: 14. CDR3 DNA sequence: TGTGCCACCAGTGGCGGCCTGTGGGGGGGTTCCGACAATGAGCAGTTCTTC. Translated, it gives CATSGGLWGGSDNEQFF.

The CDR3 region is CASSLNGGPYF. CDR3 coding DNA: TGTGCCAGCAGCTTAAACGGGGGTCCGTACTTC. The chain links TRBV7-9 to TRBJ2-7; D possibly corresponds to TRBD2 (6 bases). Germline values: CDR1 SEHNR, CDR2 FQNEAQ (reference sequence). The CDR3 totals 11 residues. Trimming took 2 bases from V and 12 from J, leaving 11 bases between them.

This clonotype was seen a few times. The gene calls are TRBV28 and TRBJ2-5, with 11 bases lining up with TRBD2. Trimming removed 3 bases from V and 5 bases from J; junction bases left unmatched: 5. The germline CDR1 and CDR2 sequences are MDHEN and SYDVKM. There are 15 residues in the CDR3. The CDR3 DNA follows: TGTGCCAGCAGTTTGCCTAGCGGGGGGTACGAGACCCAGTACTTC. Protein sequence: CASSLPSGGYETQYF.

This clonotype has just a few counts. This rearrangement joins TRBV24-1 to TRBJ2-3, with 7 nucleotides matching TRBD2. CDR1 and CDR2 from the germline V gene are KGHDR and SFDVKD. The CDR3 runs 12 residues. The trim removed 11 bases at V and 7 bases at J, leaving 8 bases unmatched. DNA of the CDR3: TGTGCCATCCAAGGGCGGGAGAATACGCAGTATTTT. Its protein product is CAIQGRENTQYF.

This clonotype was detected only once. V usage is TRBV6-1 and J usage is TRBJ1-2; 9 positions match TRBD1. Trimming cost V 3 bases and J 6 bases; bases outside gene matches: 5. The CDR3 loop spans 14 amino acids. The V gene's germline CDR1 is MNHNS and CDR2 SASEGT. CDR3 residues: CASSDLGTGNGYTF. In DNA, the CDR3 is TGTGCCAGCAGTGATTTAGGGACAGGGAATGGCTACACCTTC.

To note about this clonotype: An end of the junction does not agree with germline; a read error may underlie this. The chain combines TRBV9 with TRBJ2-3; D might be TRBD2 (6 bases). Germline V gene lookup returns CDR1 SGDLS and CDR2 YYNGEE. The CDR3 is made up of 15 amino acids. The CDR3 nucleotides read TGTGCCAGCAGCGCCCGTAGCGGACCCACAGACACGCAGTATTTT. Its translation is CASSARSGPTDTQYF.

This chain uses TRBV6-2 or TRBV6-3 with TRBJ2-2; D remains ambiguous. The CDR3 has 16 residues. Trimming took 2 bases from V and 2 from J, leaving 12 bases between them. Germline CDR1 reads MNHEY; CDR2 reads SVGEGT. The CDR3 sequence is CASSYPLYKNTGELFF. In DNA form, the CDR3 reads TGTGCCAGCAGTTACCCGCTTTACAAAAACACCGGGGAGCTGTTTTTT.

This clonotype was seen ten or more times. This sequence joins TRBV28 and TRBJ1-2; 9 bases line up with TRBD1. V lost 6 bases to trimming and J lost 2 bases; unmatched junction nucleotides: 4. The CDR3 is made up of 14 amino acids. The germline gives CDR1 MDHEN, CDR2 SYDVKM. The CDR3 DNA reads TGTGCCAGCAGCAGAGGACAGGGGAACTATGGCTACACCTTC. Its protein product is CASSRGQGNYGYTF.

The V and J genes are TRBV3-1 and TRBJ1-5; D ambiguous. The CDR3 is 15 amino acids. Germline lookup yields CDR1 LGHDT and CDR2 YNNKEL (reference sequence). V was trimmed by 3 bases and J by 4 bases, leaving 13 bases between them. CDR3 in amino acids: CASSHSPGWNQPQHF. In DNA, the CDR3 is TGTGCCAGCAGCCATTCCCCGGGGTGGAATCAGCCCCAGCATTTT.

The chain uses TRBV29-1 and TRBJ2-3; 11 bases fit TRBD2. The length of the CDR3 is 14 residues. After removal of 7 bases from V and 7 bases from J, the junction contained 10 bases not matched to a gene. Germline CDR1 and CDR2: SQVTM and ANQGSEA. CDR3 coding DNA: TGCAGCGCAGGGGGCGGGACTAGCGGATATACGCAGTATTTT. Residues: CSAGGGTSGYTQYF.

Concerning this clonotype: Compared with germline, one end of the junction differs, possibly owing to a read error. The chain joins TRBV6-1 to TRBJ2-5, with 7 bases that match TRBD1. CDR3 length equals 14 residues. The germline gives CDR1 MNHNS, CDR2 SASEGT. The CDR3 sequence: CASSIRTGQETRYF. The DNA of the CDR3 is TGTGCCAGCAGTATCCGGACAGGCCAAGAGACCCGGTACTTC.

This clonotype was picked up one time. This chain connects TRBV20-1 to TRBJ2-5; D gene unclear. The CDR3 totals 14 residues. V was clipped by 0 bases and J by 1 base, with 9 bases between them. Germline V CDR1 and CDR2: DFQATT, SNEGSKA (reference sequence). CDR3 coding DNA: TGCAGTGCTAGAGATTACGTGCTCCAAGAGACCCAGTACTTC. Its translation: CSARDYVLQETQYF.

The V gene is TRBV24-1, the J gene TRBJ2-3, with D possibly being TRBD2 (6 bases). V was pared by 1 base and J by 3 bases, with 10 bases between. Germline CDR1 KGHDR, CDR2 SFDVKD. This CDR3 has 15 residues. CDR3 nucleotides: TGTGCCACCAGTGATTTCGGAGCGGGTACAGATACGCAGTATTTT. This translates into CATSDFGAGTDTQYF.

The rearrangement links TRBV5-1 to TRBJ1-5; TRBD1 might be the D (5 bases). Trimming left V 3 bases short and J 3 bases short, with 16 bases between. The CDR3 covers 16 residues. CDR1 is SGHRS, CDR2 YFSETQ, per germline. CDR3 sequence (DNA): TGCGCCAGCAGCTGGGGGGACGGTTCGGCCAATCAGCCCCAGCATTTT. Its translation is CASSWGDGSANQPQHF.

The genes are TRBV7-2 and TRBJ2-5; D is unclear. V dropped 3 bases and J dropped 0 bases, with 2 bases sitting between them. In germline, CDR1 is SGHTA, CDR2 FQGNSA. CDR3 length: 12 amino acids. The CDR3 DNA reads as TGTGCCAGCAGCTTTAACCAAGAGACCCAGTACTTC. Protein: CASSFNQETQYF.

The CDR3 is CASSPDRDYNEQFF. In DNA form, the CDR3 reads TGTGCCAGCAGTCCTGACAGGGATTACAATGAGCAGTTCTTC. The chain is built from TRBV12-3 or TRBV12-4 and TRBJ2-1; TRBD1 matches at 7 bases. V dropped 5 bases and J dropped 4; count of bases not matched to a gene: 5. This CDR3 spans 14 amino acids.

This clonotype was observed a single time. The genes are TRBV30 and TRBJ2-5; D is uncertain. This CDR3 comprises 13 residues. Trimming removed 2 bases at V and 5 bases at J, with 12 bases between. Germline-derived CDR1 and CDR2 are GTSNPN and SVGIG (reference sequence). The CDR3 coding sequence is TGTGCCTGGAGTATAAGGATAGGGGAGACCCAGTACTTC. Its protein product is CAWSIRIGETQYF.

The CDR3 DNA reads TGTGCCAGCAGGACAGGGGAATTTAAAATCCCAAATGAAAAACTGTTTTTT. Translation: CASRTGEFKIPNEKLFF. The genes are TRBV27 and TRBJ1-4, with 8 bases lining up with TRBD1. Losses at the gene ends were 6 bases for V and 5 bases for J; bases not matched to a gene: 14. The CDR3 totals 17 residues. CDR1 MNHEY and CDR2 SMNVEV come from the germline V gene (reference sequence). The full variable domain, in which reference TRBV27 and TRBJ1-4 provide the parts outside the CDR3, is EAQVTQNPRYLITVTGKKLTVTCSQNMNHEYMSWYRQDPGLGLRQIYYSMNVEVTDKGDVPEGYKVSRKEKRNFPLILESPSPNQTSLYFCASRTGEFKIPNEKLFFGSGTQLSVL.

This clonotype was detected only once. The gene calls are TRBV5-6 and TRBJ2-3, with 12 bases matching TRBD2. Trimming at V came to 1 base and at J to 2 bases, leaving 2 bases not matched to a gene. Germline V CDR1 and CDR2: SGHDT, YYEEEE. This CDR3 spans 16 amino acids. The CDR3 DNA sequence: TGTGCCAGCAGCTTGAGGACTAGCGGGATCACAGATACGCAGTATTTT. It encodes CASSLRTSGITDTQYF.

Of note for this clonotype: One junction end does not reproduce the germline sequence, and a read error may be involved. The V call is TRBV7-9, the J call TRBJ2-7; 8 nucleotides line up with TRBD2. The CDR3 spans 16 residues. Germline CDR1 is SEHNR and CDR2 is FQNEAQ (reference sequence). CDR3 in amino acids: CAGSPPGGDFSYEQYF. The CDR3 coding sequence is TGTGCCGGCAGCCCCCCGGGAGGGGACTTCTCCTACGAGCAGTACTTC.

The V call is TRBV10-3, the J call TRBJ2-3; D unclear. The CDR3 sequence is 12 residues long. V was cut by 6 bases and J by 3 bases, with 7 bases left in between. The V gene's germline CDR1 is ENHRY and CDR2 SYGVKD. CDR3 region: CAISGRTDTQYF. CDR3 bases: TGTGCCATCAGCGGAAGAACAGATACGCAGTATTTT.

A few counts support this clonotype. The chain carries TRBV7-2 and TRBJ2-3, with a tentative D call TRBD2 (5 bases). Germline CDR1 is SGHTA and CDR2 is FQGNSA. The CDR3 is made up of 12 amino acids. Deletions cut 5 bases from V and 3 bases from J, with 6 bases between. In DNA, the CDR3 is TGTGCCAGCAGCCGGAGGACAGATACGCAGTATTTT. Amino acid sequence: CASSRRTDTQYF.

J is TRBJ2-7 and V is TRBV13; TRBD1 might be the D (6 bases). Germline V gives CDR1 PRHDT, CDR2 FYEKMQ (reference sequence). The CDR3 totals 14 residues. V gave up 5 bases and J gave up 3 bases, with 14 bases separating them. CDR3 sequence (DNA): TGTGCCAGCAGCGTCGGACAGACCGTCTACGAGCAGTACTTC. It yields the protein CASSVGQTVYEQYF.

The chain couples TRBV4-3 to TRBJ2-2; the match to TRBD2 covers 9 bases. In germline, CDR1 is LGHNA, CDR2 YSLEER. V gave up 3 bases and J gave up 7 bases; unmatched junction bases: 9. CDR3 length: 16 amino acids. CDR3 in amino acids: CASSQGTSTAGGELFF. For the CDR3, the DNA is TGCGCCAGCAGCCAGGGGACTAGCACAGCGGGCGGGGAGCTGTTTTTT.

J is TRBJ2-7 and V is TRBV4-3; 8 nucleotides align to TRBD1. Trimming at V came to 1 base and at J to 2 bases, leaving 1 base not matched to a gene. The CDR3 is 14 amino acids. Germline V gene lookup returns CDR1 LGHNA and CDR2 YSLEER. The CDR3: CASSQGRGPYEQYF. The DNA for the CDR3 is TGCGCCAGCAGCCAAGGCAGGGGGCCCTACGAGCAGTACTTC.

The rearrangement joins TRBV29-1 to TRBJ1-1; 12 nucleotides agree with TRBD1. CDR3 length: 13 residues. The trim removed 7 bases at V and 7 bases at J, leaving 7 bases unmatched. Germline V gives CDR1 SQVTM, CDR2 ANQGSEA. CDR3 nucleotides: TGCAGCGCTCGGGACAGGGGGCTCGGTGAAGCTTTCTTT. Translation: CSARDRGLGEAFF.